The 10 T cell receptor beta chains listed next were all sequenced from one sample in a study of identical twins. TCRdb re-called the 5' RACE reads through MiXCR, storing one row per CDR3 protein. This table holds about 720,000 distinct CDR3 sequences, 8.6% found once. These data also formed part of another study, on yellow fever vaccine responses in identical twins.

The sequenced material came from PBMCs. The origin of the receptors is a woman aged 18 to 35 in good health.

Turning to this clonotype: One end of the junction does not line up with germline, which may come from a read error. The rearrangement uses TRBV5-1 and TRBJ2-7; the match to TRBD2 covers 10 bases. CDR3 size: 15 residues. Per germline, CDR1 SGHRS and CDR2 YFSETQ. The CDR3, as DNA: TGTGCCAGCAGCTTAGAACTAGCGGGGTCCTACGAGCAGTACTTC. Translation gives CASSLELAGSYEQYF.

This clonotype was picked up a small number of times. The chain combines TRBV20-1 with TRBJ2-2; 9 bases match TRBD2. Unmatched junction bases numbered 16, after V lost 0 bases and J lost 5 bases. The germline V gene has CDR1 DFQATT and CDR2 SNEGSKA (reference sequence). The CDR3 loop spans 19 amino acids. This chain's CDR3 is CSARDSTGGLAGSTGELFF. The CDR3 DNA is TGCAGTGCTAGAGATAGCACCGGGGGGCTAGCGGGATCGACCGGGGAGCTGTTTTTT.

The chain couples TRBV20-1 to TRBJ1-5, with D perhaps matching TRBD1 (5 bases). V was clipped by 4 bases and J by 1 base, with 8 bases between them. CDR1 and CDR2 (germline): DFQATT, SNEGSKA (reference sequence). The CDR3 is 13 residues long. The CDR3 is CSAIRDSNQPQHF. CDR3 in DNA: TGCAGTGCTATCCGGGACAGCAATCAGCCCCAGCATTTT.

This clonotype has only a few counts. The V gene is TRBV20-1, the J gene TRBJ1-2; D may be TRBD1 (5 bases). V lost 0 bases to trimming and J lost 3 bases, with 11 bases between them. The CDR3 spans 14 residues. Germline V gene lookup returns CDR1 DFQATT and CDR2 SNEGSKA (reference sequence). The CDR3 sequence is CSARDLGRDYGYTF. CDR3 coding DNA: TGCAGTGCTAGAGATCTTGGCAGGGACTATGGCTACACCTTC.

CDR3 protein: CSARDRRTGSYEQYF. In nucleotides, the CDR3 is TGCAGTGCTAGAGATCGACGGACAGGGTCCTACGAGCAGTACTTC. J is TRBJ2-7 and V is TRBV20-1; TRBD1 aligns across 8 bases. This CDR3 contains 15 residues. Germline V CDR1 and CDR2: DFQATT, SNEGSKA (reference sequence). After removal of 0 bases from V and 1 base from J, the junction contained 5 bases not matched to a gene.

A few counts support this clonotype. One end of the junction varies from germline; a read error may be responsible. The chain combines TRBV2 with TRBJ1-2; no clear D gene. Germline lookup yields CDR1 SNHLY and CDR2 FYNNEI. CDR3 length equals 18 residues. The CDR3 DNA reads TGTGCCCGCAGCCCCCTTGGGGTCCCGCAGAGCTCAGTGTACGGCTACACCTTC. Amino acids: CARSPLGVPQSSVYGYTF.

The chain has TRBV15 and TRBJ2-5; D may be TRBD1 or TRBD2 (5 bases each). This CDR3 contains 17 residues. Germline lookup yields CDR1 LNHNV and CDR2 YYDKDF (reference sequence). Trimming left V 0 bases short and J 2 bases short, with 16 bases between. The CDR3 bases are TGTGCCACCAGCAGAGATTCGCGATTTGGGGGTCAAGAGACCCAGTACTTC. Protein: CATSRDSRFGGQETQYF.

V and J are TRBV3-1 and TRBJ2-1, with TRBD2 matching 13 bases. V shed 5 bases, J shed 8 bases, and the junction held 6 bases outside the gene matches. Germline CDR1 reads LGHDT; CDR2 reads YNNKEL (reference sequence). The CDR3 is made up of 15 amino acids. The CDR3 is CASSSLAGGPYEQFF. In nucleotides, the CDR3 is TGTGCCAGCAGCTCACTAGCGGGGGGGCCCTATGAGCAGTTCTTC.

In its sample, this clonotype was seen a few times. The rearrangement uses TRBV3-1 and TRBJ1-1; D is unclear. This CDR3 contains 17 residues. Trimming removed 4 bases from V and 0 bases from J, with 18 bases in between. Germline CDR1 reads LGHDT; CDR2 reads YNNKEL (reference sequence). Here the CDR3 reads CASSPPQASPMNTEAFF. CDR3 nucleotides: TGTGCCAGCAGCCCCCCGCAGGCCTCACCCATGAACACTGAAGCTTTCTTT.

This clonotype turned up a few times. V is TRBV20-1 and J is TRBJ2-7, with D hard to call. CDR3 size: 12 residues. The V gene's germline CDR1 is DFQATT and CDR2 SNEGSKA (reference sequence). The V end was cut by 4 bases, the J end by 3 bases, with 10 bases between. Here the CDR3 reads CSANTELYEQYF. CDR3 bases: TGCAGTGCTAACACTGAACTCTACGAGCAGTACTTC.